This T cell receptor (beta chain) was observed in a study of control samples from healthy donors and cancer patients. Measured with immunoSEQ multiplex PCR; TCRdb has only the in-frame clones, and not every one. The sample shows about 53,000 clones, approximately 90% of them seen only once. The CDR3 extends over 21 amino acids. The junction had 18 bases not matched to a gene; V was cut back by 0 bases and J by 0 bases. Per the germline V gene, CDR1 is SGHRS and CDR2 is YFSETQ. The specimen sequenced was PBMCs. The clonotype was recovered from a man between 60 and 70 years old with head and neck cancer. V is TRBV5-1 and J is TRBJ1-1, with TRBD1 matching over 9 bases. The DNA of the CDR3 is TGCGCCAGCAGCTTGGGGTCCGGGACAGGGAGTTCCAAAGGAATGAACACTGAAGCTTTCTTT. It encodes CASSLGSGTGSSKGMNTEAFF. The full variable domain, completed using reference TRBV5-1 and TRBJ1-1, is KAGVTQTPRYLIKTRGQQVTLSCSPISGHRSVSWYQQTPGQGLQFLFEYFSETQRNKGNFPGRFSGRQFSNSRSEMNVSTLELGDSALYLCASSLGSGTGSSKGMNTEAFFGQGTRLTVV.